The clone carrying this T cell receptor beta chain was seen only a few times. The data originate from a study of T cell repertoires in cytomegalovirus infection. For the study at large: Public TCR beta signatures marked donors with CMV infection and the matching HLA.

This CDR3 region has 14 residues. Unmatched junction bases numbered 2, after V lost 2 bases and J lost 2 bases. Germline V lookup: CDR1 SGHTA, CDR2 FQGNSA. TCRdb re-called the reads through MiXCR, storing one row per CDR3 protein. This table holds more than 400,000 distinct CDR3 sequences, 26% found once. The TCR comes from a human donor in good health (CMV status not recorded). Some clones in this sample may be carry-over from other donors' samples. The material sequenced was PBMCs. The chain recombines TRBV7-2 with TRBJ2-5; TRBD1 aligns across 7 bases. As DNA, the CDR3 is TGTGCCAGCAGCTTATACAGGGGACAAGAGACCCAGTACTTC. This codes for CASSLYRGQETQYF.